This TCR beta chain was found in a study of shared clonotypes between healthy human individuals. For the study at large: Three plates each covered CD4 naive and memory; CD8 naive two, CD8 memory one.

Trimming removed 4 bases from V and 7 bases from J, with 9 bases in between. This CDR3 has 12 amino acids. Germline V gene data show CDR1 as SGHNT and CDR2 as YYREEE (reference sequence). Deep-level settings were used for running the assay. Generated by immunoSEQ multiplex PCR, the TCRdb table keeps only in-frame clones and is missing some. The sample yields over a million clones, about four fifths seen once. The receptor comes from a man aged 18 to 35 in good health. Some clones in this sample may be carry-over from other donors' samples. Sequenced sample: memory CD4+ T cells from PBMCs. Noted subset: CD45RA-negative fraction. V usage is TRBV5-4 and J usage is TRBJ2-1, with D perhaps assigned TRBD1 or TRBD2 (5 bases each). CDR3 DNA: TGTGCCAGCAGCCTCTGGGGGAATGAGCAGTTCTTC. Translated: CASSLWGNEQFF.